This paragraph covers one T cell receptor beta chain sequence. TCRdb re-analysed the 5' RACE reads in MiXCR, keeping a single row per CDR3 protein. The sample carries tens of thousands of distinct CDR3 sequences, 4.1% recorded once. The sample belongs to a study of neurological immune-mediated disorders. The germline gives CDR1 SGHRS, CDR2 YFSETQ. Trimming left V 2 bases short and J 0 bases short, with 16 bases between. This CDR3 has 17 amino acids. The gene calls are TRBV5-1 and TRBJ2-3; D ambiguous. Sequenced input: PBMCs. The TCR originated in a middle-aged man with multiple sclerosis. In nucleotides, the CDR3 is TGCGCCAGCAGCTTATCTTACCTTACTTGGAGCACAGATACGCAGTATTTT. This encodes CASSLSYLTWSTDTQYF.